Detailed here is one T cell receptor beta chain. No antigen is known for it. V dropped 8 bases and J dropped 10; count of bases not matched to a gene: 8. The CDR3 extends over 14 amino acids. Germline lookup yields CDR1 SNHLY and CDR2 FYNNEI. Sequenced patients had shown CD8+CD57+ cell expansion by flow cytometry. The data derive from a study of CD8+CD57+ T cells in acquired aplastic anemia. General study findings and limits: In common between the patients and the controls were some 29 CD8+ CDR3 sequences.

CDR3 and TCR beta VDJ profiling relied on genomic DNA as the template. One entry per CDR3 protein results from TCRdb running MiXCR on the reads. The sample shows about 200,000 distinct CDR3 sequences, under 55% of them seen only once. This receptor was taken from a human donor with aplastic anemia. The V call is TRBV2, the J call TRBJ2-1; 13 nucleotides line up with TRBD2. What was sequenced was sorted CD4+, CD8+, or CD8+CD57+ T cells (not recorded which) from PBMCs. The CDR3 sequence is CASRTSGGAKEQFF. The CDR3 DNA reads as TGTGCCAGCCGAACTAGCGGGGGGGCAAAAGAGCAGTTCTTC.